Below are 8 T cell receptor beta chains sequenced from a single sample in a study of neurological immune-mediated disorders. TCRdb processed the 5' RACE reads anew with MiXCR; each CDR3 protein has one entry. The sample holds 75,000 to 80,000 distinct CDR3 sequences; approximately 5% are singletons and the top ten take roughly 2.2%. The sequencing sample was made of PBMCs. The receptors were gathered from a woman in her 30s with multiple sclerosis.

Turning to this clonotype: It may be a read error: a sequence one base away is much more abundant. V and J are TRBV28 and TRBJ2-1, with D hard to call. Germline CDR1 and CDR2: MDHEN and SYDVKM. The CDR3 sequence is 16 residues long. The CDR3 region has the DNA TGTGCCAGCAGTCCCGGAGCTTCCCCCTCCTACAATGCGCAGTTCTTC. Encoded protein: CASSPGASPSYNAQFF.

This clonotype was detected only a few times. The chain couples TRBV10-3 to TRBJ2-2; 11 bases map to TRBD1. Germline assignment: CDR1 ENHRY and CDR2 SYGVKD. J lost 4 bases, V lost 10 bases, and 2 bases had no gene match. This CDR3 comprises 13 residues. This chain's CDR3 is CATGTGGTGELFF. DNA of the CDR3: TGTGCCACCGGGACAGGGGGCACCGGGGAGCTGTTTTTT.

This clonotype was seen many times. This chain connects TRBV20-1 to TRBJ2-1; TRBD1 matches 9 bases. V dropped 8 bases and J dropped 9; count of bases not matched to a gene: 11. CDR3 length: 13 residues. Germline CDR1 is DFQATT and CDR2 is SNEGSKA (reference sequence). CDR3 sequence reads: CSTGQGTRGEQFF. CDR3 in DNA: TGCAGTACTGGACAGGGGACGAGGGGTGAGCAGTTCTTC.

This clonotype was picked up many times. The CDR3 loop is CASRETGVISGANVLTF. CDR3 sequence (DNA): TGTGCCAGCAGGGAGACAGGCGTCATCTCTGGGGCCAACGTCCTGACTTTC. The chain employs TRBV12-3 or TRBV12-4 and TRBJ2-6; D might be TRBD1 (6 bases). V dropped 6 bases and J dropped 0 bases, with 15 bases sitting between them. This CDR3 spans 17 amino acids.

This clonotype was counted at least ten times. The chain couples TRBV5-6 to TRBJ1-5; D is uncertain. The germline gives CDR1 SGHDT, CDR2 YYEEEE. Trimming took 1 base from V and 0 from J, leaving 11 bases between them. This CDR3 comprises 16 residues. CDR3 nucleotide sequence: TGTGCCAGCAGCTTGCGCAGGACCGATAGCAATCAGCCCCAGCATTTT. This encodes CASSLRRTDSNQPQHF. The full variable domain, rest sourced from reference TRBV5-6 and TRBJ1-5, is DAGVTQSPTHLIKTRGQQVTLRCSPKSGHDTVSWYQQALGQGPQFIFQYYEEEERQRGNFPDRFSGHQFPNYSSELNVNALLLGDSALYLCASSLRRTDSNQPQHFGDGTRLSIL.

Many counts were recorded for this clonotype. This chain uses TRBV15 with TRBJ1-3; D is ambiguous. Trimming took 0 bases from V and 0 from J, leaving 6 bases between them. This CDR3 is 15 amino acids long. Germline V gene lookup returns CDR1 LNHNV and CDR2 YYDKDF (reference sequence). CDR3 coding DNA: TGTGCCACCAGCAGAGATCTGGGCTCTGGAAACACCATATATTTT. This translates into CATSRDLGSGNTIYF.

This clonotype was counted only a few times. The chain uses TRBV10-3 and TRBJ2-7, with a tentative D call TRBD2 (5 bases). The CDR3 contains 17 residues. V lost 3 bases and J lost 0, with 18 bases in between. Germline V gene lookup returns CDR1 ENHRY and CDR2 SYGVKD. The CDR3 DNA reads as TGTGCCATCAGTGATCCTCCCCAGGTAGGGAGCTCCTACGAGCAGTACTTC. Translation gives CAISDPPQVGSSYEQYF.

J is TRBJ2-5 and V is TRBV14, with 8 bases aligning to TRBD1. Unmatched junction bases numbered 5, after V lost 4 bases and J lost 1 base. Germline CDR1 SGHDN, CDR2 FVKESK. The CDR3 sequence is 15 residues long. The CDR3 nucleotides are TGTGCCAGCAGCCCTACGGGACAGGTCCAAGAGACCCAGTACTTC. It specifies CASSPTGQVQETQYF.